A selection of T cell receptor beta chains follows, all from one sample in a study of early T cells in non-severe SARS-CoV-2 infection. TCRdb re-analysed the 5' RACE reads in MiXCR, keeping a single row per CDR3 protein. In the table there are 50,000 to 60,000 distinct CDR3 sequences, 8.5% to 12% of which are singletons. Material: whole blood. These TCRs come from an adult who was a healthcare worker with PCR-confirmed SARS-CoV-2 infection or an uninfected control (not recorded which). Both conserved end residues are part of each CDR3. Fields, in order: V gene, J gene, D gene, clone size, CDR3 protein, CDR3 DNA. A D gene is named only where the DNA matches it firmly. Size is omitted from some rows. Given values are once, few, many or a class for expanded clones.

v_gene: TRBV21-1; j_gene: TRBJ2-7; d_gene: -; abundance: -; CDR3aa: CASSKATEKYPYEQYF; CDR3nt: TGTGCCAGCAGCAAAGCGACAGAAAAGTACCCCTACGAGCAGTACTTC
v_gene: TRBV4-3; j_gene: TRBJ1-2; d_gene: TRBD1; abundance: many; CDR3aa: CASSQDLKGARGYTF; CDR3nt: TGCGCCAGCAGCCAAGATCTTAAGGGGGCGAGAGGCTACACCTTC
v_gene: TRBV7-8; j_gene: TRBJ1-4; d_gene: -; abundance: many; CDR3aa: CASSPGWNEKLFF; CDR3nt: TGTGCCAGCAGCCCCGGATGGAATGAAAAACTGTTTTTT
v_gene: TRBV29-1; j_gene: TRBJ1-6; d_gene: TRBD1; abundance: few; CDR3aa: CSVGTGVNSPLHF; CDR3nt: TGCAGCGTCGGGACAGGAGTGAATTCACCCCTCCACTTT
v_gene: TRBV12-3/TRBV12-4; j_gene: TRBJ2-5; d_gene: -; abundance: many; CDR3aa: CASSRRNQETQYF; CDR3nt: TGTGCCAGCAGCCGACGGAACCAAGAGACCCAGTACTTC
v_gene: TRBV4-2; j_gene: TRBJ1-4; d_gene: -; abundance: few; CDR3aa: CASSQDGQRENEKLFF; CDR3nt: TGTGCCAGCAGCCAAGATGGTCAGAGAGAGAATGAAAAACTGTTTTTT
v_gene: TRBV12-3/TRBV12-4; j_gene: TRBJ2-7; d_gene: -; abundance: -; CDR3aa: CASSTTGMSVEQYF; CDR3nt: TGTGCCAGCAGTACAACAGGGATGTCGGTCGAGCAGTACTTC
v_gene: TRBV6-1; j_gene: TRBJ2-7; d_gene: -; abundance: -; CDR3aa: CASSERGANPYEQYF; CDR3nt: TGTGCCAGCAGTGAACGAGGGGCGAACCCCTACGAGCAGTACTTC
v_gene: TRBV11-2; j_gene: TRBJ2-6; d_gene: TRBD1; abundance: many; CDR3aa: CASSFGQGELSGANVLTF; CDR3nt: TGTGCCAGCAGCTTTGGGCAGGGGGAACTCTCTGGGGCCAACGTCCTGACTTTC
v_gene: TRBV7-8; j_gene: TRBJ2-7; d_gene: -; abundance: many; CDR3aa: CASSSRRGGPYEQYF; CDR3nt: TGTGCCAGCAGCAGCCGTAGGGGGGGGCCCTACGAGCAGTACTTC
v_gene: TRBV6-1; j_gene: TRBJ1-5; d_gene: -; abundance: -; CDR3aa: CASSEAGGGNQPQHF; CDR3nt: TGTGCCAGCAGTGAAGCAGGGGGAGGGAATCAGCCCCAGCATTTT
v_gene: TRBV12-3/TRBV12-4; j_gene: TRBJ2-7; d_gene: -; abundance: many; CDR3aa: CASSFGDEQYF; CDR3nt: TGTGCCAGCAGTTTTGGGGACGAGCAGTACTTC
v_gene: TRBV7-2; j_gene: TRBJ2-1; d_gene: -; abundance: -; CDR3aa: CASTKGAYNEQFF; CDR3nt: TGTGCCAGCACAAAGGGGGCCTACAATGAGCAGTTCTTC
v_gene: TRBV5-1; j_gene: TRBJ2-3; d_gene: TRBD1; abundance: many; CDR3aa: CASSLRTGSTDTQYF; CDR3nt: TGCGCCAGCAGCTTGAGGACAGGGAGCACAGATACGCAGTATTTT
v_gene: TRBV7-9; j_gene: TRBJ1-5; d_gene: TRBD1; abundance: many; CDR3aa: CASSSLQGGNQPQHF; CDR3nt: TGCGCCAGCAGCTCATTACAGGGGGGGAATCAGCCCCAGCATTTT
v_gene: TRBV7-2; j_gene: TRBJ2-5; d_gene: TRBD2; abundance: -; CDR3aa: CASSLVPSGPQETQYF; CDR3nt: TGTGCCAGCAGCTTAGTCCCTAGCGGGCCACAAGAGACCCAGTACTTC
v_gene: TRBV3-1; j_gene: TRBJ2-7; d_gene: TRBD1; abundance: -; CDR3aa: CASSQKGQGVVPYEQYF; CDR3nt: TGTGCCAGCAGCCAAAAGGGACAGGGGGTTGTCCCCTACGAGCAGTACTTC
v_gene: TRBV11-2; j_gene: TRBJ1-1; d_gene: -; abundance: many; CDR3aa: CASSETGAATEAFF; CDR3nt: TGTGCCAGCAGCGAGACGGGGGCGGCGACTGAAGCTTTCTTT
v_gene: TRBV20-1; j_gene: TRBJ1-6; d_gene: -; abundance: -; CDR3aa: CSATGPPVVSSPLHF; CDR3nt: TGCAGTGCTACCGGCCCCCCGGTGGTGAGTTCACCCCTCCACTTT
v_gene: TRBV27; j_gene: TRBJ1-5; d_gene: -; abundance: many; CDR3aa: CASSLKGSSRPQHF; CDR3nt: TGTGCCAGCAGTTTAAAGGGTTCGTCACGGCCCCAGCATTTT
v_gene: TRBV9; j_gene: TRBJ1-2; d_gene: -; abundance: -; CDR3aa: CASSAEAYGYTF; CDR3nt: TGTGCCAGCAGCGCTGAGGCGTATGGCTACACCTTC
v_gene: TRBV24-1; j_gene: TRBJ2-5; d_gene: -; abundance: -; CDR3aa: CATSDPTTHQETQYF; CDR3nt: TGTGCCACCAGTGACCCGACTACACACCAAGAGACCCAGTACTTC
v_gene: TRBV5-5; j_gene: TRBJ2-6; d_gene: -; abundance: few; CDR3aa: CASSFLTGANVLTF; CDR3nt: TGTGCCAGCAGCTTTTTGACTGGGGCCAACGTCCTGACTTTC
v_gene: TRBV6-2/TRBV6-3; j_gene: TRBJ2-7; d_gene: -; abundance: many; CDR3aa: CASSYGQVAYEQYF; CDR3nt: TGTGCCAGCAGTTATGGGCAGGTTGCCTACGAGCAGTACTTC
v_gene: TRBV28; j_gene: TRBJ1-1; d_gene: -; abundance: many; CDR3aa: CASSFRGMNTEAFF; CDR3nt: TGTGCCAGCAGTTTCAGGGGAATGAACACTGAAGCTTTCTTT
v_gene: TRBV5-1; j_gene: TRBJ2-3; d_gene: TRBD1; abundance: many; CDR3aa: CASSWGQGKFGTDTQYF; CDR3nt: TGCGCCAGCAGCTGGGGACAGGGGAAGTTTGGCACAGATACGCAGTATTTT
v_gene: TRBV3-1; j_gene: TRBJ2-1; d_gene: TRBD2; abundance: many; CDR3aa: CASSQGAAGTYNEQFF; CDR3nt: TGTGCCAGCAGCCAAGGCGCAGCGGGGACTTACAATGAGCAGTTCTTC